This entry features one TCR beta chain sequence. Its antigen is unknown. The data were obtained in a study of cytomegalovirus exposure and HLA in healthy donors. Overall study results and limits: In a later analysis, a missense DCLRE1C variant was linked to TCR beta V- and J-gene trimming.

It was with 60 Vbeta and 13 Jbeta primers that the PCR ran. Using immunoSEQ multiplex PCR, the repertoire was profiled, and TCRdb retains in-frame clones only, with some absent. This table holds 110,000 to 150,000 clones, approximately 63% found once. The ends were cut back, 0 bases at V and 6 bases at J, with 14 bases in the middle. From germline, CDR1 is MGHRA and CDR2 YSYEKL. The CDR3 spans 16 residues. The V gene is TRBV4-1, the J gene TRBJ1-4; possible D gene TRBD1, 6 bases. The sequencing input was PBMCs. The sequence came from a woman aged 60-75 years in good health and CMV-seropositive. In DNA form, the CDR3 reads TGCGCCAGCAGCCAAGATATAGGGACAACCTATGAAAAACTGTTTTTT. It yields the protein CASSQDIGTTYEKLFF.